This T cell receptor (beta chain) was recovered during a study of T cell repertoires in cytomegalovirus infection. In the study overall: A matching HLA type, together with CMV infection, was signaled by public TCR beta signatures.

V gave up 8 bases and J gave up 1 base, with 15 bases separating them. The CDR3 totals 15 residues. Germline CDR1 reads LNHDA; CDR2 reads SQIVND (reference sequence). In the case of this clonotype: Its antigen is undetermined.

TCRdb re-called the reads through MiXCR, storing one row per CDR3 protein. Of 65,000 to 90,000 distinct CDR3 sequences detected, more than 3% appear once; the ten largest clones hold about 20%. The study, taken as a whole, reports: What dominated the ex vivo response were HLA-C-restricted CMV-specific TCR beta clonotypes.

The sample taken for sequencing was PBMCs. This TCR came from a human donor in good health (CMV status not recorded). Some clones in this sample may be carry-over from other donors' samples. The rearrangement uses TRBV19 and TRBJ1-5; D ambiguous. CDR3 in amino acids: CASSTVVLSNQPQHF. CDR3 DNA sequence: TGTGCCAGTTCCACCGTGGTCTTAAGCAATCAGCCCCAGCATTTT.